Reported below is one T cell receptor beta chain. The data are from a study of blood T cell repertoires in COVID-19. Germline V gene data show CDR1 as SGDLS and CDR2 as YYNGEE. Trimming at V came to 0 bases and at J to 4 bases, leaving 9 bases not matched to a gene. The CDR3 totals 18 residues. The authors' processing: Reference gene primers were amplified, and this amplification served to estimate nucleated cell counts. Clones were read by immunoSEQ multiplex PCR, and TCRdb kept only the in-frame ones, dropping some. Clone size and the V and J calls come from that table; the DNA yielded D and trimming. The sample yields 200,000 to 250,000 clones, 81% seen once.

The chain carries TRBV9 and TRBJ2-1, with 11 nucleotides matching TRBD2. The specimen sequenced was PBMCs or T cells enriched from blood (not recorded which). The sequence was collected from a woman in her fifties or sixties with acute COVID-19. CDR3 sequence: CASSVALAGGKNYNEQFF. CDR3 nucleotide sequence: TGTGCCAGCAGCGTAGCCCTAGCGGGGGGCAAAAATTACAATGAGCAGTTCTTC.